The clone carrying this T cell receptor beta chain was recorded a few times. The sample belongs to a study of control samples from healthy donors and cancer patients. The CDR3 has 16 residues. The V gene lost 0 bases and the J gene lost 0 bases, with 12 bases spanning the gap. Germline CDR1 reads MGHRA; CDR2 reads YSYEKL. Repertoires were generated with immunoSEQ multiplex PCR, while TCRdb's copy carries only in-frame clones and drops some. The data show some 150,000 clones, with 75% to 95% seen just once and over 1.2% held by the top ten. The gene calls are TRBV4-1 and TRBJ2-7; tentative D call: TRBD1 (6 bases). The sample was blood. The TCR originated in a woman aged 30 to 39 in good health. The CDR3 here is CASSQDGARGSYEQYF. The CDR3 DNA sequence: TGCGCCAGCAGCCAAGATGGGGCCAGGGGCTCCTACGAGCAGTACTTC.